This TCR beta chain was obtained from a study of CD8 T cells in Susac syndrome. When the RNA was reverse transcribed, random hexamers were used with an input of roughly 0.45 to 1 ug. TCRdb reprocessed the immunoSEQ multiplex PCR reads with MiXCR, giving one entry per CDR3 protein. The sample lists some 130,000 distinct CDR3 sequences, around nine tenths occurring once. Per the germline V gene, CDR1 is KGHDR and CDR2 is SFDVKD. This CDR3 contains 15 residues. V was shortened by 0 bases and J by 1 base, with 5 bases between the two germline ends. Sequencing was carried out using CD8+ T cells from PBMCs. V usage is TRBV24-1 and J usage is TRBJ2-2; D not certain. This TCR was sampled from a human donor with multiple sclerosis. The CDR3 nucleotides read TGTGCCACCAGTGATTTGGACGGGAACACCGGGGAGCTGTTTTTT. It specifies CATSDLDGNTGELFF.